This T cell receptor (beta chain) derives from a study of spatial heterogeneity in lung cancer. There are a few counts of this clonotype. The V gene's germline CDR1 is SGDLS and CDR2 YYNGEE. V dropped 0 bases and J dropped 5; count of bases not matched to a gene: 11. CDR3 length: 16 amino acids. From the 5' RACE reads, TCRdb called clonotypes with MiXCR, one entry per CDR3 protein. The data contain around 110,000 distinct CDR3 sequences, more than 10% of them singletons. Regarding time point: blood at routine non-recurrence follow-up after resection. No cell sorting; template was whole RNA from tumor, lung tissue or PBMC.

The sample was PBMCs, taken at follow-up. The sequence came from a male donor with early-stage non-small cell lung cancer. This rearrangement joins TRBV9 to TRBJ2-7, with 7 bases aligning to TRBD1. The CDR3 nucleotides read TGTGCCAGCAGCGTAGGGGCGAGGCAGGGGGAGAACGAGCAGTACTTC. Its translation: CASSVGARQGENEQYF.